This TCR beta chain was recovered during a study of blood T cell repertoires in COVID-19. Study-level information: COVID-19 samples from acute and convalescent phases originated in the United States, Italy and Spain. T cells, B-cell-depleted T cells, or PBMCs provided the cDNA or gDNA that served as material.

Per the study methods: Amplified reference gene primers provided the basis for estimating nucleated cell counts. Only in-frame clones appear in the TCRdb table, and some are missing; sequencing was by immunoSEQ multiplex PCR. The V and J calls and clone size are taken from that table; D and trimming were inferred from the DNA. The sample holds approximately 180,000 clones, roughly 89% seen once. Germline V lookup: CDR1 KGHSH, CDR2 LQKENI. The CDR3 is 14 residues long. The germline V and J ends were trimmed by 6 bases and 0 bases, with 11 bases remaining between them. This TCR was recovered from a woman aged 45-59 years with acute or convalescent COVID-19. The sample taken for sequencing was peripheral blood. The J gene is TRBJ1-2, the V gene TRBV18; D is unclear. CDR3 protein: CASSYLKANYGYTF. CDR3 bases: TGTGCCAGCTCCTACCTGAAAGCTAACTATGGCTACACCTTC.